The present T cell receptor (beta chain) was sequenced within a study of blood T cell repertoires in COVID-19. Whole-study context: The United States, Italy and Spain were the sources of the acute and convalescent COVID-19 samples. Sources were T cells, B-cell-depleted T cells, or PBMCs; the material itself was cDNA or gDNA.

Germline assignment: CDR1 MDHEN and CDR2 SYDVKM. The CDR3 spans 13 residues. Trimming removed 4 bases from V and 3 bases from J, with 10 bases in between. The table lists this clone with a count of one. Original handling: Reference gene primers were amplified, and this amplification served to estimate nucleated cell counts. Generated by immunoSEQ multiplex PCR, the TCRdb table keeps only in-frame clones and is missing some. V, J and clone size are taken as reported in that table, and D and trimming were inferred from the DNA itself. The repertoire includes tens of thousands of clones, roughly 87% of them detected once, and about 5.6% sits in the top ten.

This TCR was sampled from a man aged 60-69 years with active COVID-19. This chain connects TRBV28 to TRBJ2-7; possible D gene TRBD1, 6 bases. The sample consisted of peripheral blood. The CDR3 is CASSSGQNYEQYF. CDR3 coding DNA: TGTGCCAGCAGTTCCGGACAGAACTACGAGCAGTACTTC.